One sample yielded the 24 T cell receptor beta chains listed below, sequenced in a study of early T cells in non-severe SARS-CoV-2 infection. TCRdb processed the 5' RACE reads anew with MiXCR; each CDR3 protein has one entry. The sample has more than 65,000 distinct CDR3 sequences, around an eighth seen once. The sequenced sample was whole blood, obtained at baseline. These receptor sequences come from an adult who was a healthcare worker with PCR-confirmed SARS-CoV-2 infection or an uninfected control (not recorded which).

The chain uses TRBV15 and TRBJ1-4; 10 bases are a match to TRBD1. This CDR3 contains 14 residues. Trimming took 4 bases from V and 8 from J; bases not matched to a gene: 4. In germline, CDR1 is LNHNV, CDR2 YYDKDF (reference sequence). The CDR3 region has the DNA TGTGCCACCAGCAAGGGGACAGGGGACGAAAAACTGTTTTTT. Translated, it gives CATSKGTGDEKLFF.

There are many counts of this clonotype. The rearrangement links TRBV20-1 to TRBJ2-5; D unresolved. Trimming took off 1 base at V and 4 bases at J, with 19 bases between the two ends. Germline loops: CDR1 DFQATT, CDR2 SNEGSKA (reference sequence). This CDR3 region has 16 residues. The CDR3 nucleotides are TGCAGTGCTAGAGGGACGAAACGAATCCCTCGAGAGACCCAGTACTTC. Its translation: CSARGTKRIPRETQYF.

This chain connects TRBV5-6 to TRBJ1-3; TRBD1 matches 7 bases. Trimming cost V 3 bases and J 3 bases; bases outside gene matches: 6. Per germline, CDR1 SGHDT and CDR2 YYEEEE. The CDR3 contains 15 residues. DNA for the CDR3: TGTGCCAGCAGCTCCACAGGGGTAAATGGAAACACCATATATTTT. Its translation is CASSSTGVNGNTIYF.

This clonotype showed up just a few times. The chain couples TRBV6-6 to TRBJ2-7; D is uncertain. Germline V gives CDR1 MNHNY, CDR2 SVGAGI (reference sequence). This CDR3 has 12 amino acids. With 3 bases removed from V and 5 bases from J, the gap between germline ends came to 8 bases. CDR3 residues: CASSYWQNEQYF. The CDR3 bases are TGTGCCAGCAGTTATTGGCAAAACGAGCAGTACTTC.

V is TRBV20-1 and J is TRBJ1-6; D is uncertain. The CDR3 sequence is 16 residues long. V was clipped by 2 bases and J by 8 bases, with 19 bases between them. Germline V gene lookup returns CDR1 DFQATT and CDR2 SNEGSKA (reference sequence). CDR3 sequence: CSARYGFGLRDSPLHF. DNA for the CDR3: TGCAGTGCTAGATATGGGTTCGGCCTGAGGGATTCACCCCTCCACTTT.

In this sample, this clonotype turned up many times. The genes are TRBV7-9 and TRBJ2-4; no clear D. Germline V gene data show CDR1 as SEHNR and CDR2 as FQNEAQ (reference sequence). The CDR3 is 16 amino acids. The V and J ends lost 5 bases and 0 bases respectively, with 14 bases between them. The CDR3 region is CASSPTRAIAKNIQYF. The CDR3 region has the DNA TGTGCCAGCAGCCCCACCCGGGCCATAGCCAAAAACATTCAGTACTTC.

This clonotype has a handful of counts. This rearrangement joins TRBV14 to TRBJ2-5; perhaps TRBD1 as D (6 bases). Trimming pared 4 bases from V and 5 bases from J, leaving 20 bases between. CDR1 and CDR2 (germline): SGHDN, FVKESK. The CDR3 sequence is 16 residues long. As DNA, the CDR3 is TGTGCCAGCAGCCGACCCATACAGGGCGGTTGGGAGACCCAGTACTTC. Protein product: CASSRPIQGGWETQYF.

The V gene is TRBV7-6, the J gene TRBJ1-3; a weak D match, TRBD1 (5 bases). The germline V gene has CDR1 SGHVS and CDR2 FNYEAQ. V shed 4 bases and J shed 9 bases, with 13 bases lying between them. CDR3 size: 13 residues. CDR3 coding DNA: TGTGCCAGCAGCTCACTGACCGGGGGCACCATATATTTT. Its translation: CASSSLTGGTIYF. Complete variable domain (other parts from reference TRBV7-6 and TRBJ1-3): GAGVSQSPRYKVTKRGQDVALRCDPISGHVSLYWYRQALGQGPEFLTYFNYEAQQDKSGLPNDRFSAERPEGSISTLTIQRTEQRDSAMYRCASSSLTGGTIYFGEGSWLTVV.

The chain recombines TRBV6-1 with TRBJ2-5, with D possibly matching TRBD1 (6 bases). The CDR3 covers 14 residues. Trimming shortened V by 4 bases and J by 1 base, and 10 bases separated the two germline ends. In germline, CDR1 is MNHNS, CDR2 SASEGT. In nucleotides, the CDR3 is TGTGCCAGCAGTGGGCGGACAGCCCAAGAGACCCAGTACTTC. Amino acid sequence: CASSGRTAQETQYF.

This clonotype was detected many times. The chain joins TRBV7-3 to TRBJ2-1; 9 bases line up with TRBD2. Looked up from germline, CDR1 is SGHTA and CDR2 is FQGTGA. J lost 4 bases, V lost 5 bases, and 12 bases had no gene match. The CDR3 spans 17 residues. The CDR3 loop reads CASSPRGGGAIYNEQFF. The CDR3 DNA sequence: TGTGCCAGCAGCCCCCGTGGCGGGGGGGCCATTTACAATGAGCAGTTCTTC.

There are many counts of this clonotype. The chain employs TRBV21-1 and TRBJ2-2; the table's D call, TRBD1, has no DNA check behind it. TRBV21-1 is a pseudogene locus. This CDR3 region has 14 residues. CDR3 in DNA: TGTGCCAGCAGCCCCCGCGGCCCCGACGGGGAGCTGTTTTTT. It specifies CASSPRGPDGELFF.

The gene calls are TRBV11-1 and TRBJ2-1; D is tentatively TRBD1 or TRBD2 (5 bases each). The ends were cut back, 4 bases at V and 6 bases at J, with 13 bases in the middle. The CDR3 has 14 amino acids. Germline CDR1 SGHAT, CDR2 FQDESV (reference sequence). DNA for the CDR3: TGTGCCAGCAGCTCTGCTAGGGGACGCAATGAGCAGTTCTTC. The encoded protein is CASSSARGRNEQFF.

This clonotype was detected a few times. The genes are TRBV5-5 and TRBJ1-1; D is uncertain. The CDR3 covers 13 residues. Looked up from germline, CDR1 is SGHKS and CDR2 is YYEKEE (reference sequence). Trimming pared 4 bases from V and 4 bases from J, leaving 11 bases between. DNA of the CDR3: TGTGCCAGCAGCACCAGCCCGTCCACTGAAGCTTTCTTT. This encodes CASSTSPSTEAFF.

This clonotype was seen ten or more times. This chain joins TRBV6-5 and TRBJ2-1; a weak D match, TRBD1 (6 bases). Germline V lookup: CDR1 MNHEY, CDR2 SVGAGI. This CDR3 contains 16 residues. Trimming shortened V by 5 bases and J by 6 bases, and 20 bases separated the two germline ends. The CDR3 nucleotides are TGTGCCAGCAGTCCAACTGGGCCAGGGGTTGGCAATGAGCAGTTCTTC. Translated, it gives CASSPTGPGVGNEQFF.

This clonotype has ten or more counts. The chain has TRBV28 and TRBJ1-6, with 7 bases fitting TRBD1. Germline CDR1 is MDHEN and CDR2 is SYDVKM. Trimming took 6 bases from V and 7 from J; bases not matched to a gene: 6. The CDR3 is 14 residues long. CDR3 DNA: TGTGCCAGCAGACCCGACAGGGCCAATTCACCCCTCCACTTT. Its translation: CASRPDRANSPLHF.

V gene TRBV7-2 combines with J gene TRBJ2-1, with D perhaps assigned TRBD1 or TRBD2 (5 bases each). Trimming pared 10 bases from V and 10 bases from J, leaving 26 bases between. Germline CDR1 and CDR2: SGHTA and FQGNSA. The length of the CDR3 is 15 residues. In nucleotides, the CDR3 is TGTGCCACCCAACCTACGGGACGGCAGAGGAAGGAGCAGTTCTTC. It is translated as CATQPTGRQRKEQFF.

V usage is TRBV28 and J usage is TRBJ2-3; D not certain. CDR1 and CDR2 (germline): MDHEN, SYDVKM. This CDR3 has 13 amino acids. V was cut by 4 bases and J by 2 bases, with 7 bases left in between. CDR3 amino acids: CASSWASTDTQYF. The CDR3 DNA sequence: TGTGCCAGCAGTTGGGCCTCCACAGATACGCAGTATTTT.

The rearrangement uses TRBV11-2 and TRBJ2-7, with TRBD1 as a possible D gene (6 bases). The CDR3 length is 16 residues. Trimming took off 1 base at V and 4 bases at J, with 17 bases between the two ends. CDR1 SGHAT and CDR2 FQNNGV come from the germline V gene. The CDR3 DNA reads TGTGCCAGCAGCTTAGGCGTGTCGGGACACCAGTACGAGCAGTACTTC. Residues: CASSLGVSGHQYEQYF.

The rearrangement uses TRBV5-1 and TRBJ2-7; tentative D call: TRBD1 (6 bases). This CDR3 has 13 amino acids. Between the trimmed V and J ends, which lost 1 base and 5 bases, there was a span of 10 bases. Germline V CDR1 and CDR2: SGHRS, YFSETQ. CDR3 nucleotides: TGCGCCAGCAGCTTGACAGGGAGCAACGAGCAGTACTTC. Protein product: CASSLTGSNEQYF. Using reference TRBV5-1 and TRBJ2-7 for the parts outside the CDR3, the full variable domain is KAGVTQTPRYLIKTRGQQVTLSCSPISGHRSVSWYQQTPGQGLQFLFEYFSETQRNKGNFPGRFSGRQFSNSRSEMNVSTLELGDSALYLCASSLTGSNEQYFGPGTRLTVT.

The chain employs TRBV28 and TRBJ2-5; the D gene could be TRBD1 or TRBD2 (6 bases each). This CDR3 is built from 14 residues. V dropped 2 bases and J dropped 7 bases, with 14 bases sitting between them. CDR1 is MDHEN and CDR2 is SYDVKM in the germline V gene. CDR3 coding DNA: TGTGCCAGCAGTTTAAGGGGGGTCCGGGGGACCCAGTACTTC. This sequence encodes CASSLRGVRGTQYF.

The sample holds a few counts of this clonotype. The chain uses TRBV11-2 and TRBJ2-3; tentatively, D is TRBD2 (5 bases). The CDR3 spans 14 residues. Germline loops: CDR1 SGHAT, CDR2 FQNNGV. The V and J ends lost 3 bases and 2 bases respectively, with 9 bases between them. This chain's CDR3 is CASSLTGYTDTQYF. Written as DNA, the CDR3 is TGTGCCAGCAGCTTGACGGGATACACAGATACGCAGTATTTT. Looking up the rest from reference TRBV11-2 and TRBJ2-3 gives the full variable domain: EAGVAQSPRYKIIEKRQSVAFWCNPISGHATLYWYQQILGQGPKLLIQFQNNGVVDDSQLPKDRFSAERLKGVDSTLKIQPAKLEDSAVYLCASSLTGYTDTQYFGPGTRLTVL.

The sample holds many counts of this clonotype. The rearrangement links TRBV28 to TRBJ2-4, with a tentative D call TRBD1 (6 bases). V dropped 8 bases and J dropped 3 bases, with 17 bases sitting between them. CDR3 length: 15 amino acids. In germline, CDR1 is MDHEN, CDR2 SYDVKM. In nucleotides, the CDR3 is TGTGCCAGCGGGATCAGGGGTGGGGACAAAAACATTCAGTACTTC. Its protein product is CASGIRGGDKNIQYF. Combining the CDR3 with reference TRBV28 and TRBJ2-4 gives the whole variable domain DVKVTQSSRYLVKRTGEKVFLECVQDMDHENMFWYRQDPGLGLRLIYFSYDVKMKEKGDIPEGYSVSREKKERFSLILESASTNQTSMYLCASGIRGGDKNIQYFGAGTRLSVL.

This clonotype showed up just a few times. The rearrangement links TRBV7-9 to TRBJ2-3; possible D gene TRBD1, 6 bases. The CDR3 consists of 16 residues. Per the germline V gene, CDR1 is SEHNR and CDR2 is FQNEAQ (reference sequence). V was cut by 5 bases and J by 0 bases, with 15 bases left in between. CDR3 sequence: CASSKGTTASTDTQYF. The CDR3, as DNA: TGTGCCAGCAGCAAAGGGACAACCGCTAGCACAGATACGCAGTATTTT. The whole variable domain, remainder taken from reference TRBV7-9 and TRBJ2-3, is DTGVSQNPRHKITKRGQNVTFRCDPISEHNRLYWYRQTLGQGPEFLTYFQNEAQLEKSRLLSDRFSAERPKGSFSTLEIQRTEQGDSAMYLCASSKGTTASTDTQYFGPGTRLTVL.

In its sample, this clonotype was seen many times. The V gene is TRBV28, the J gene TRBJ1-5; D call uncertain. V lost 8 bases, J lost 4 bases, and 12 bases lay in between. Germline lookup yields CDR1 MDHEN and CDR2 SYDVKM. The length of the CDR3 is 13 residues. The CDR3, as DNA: TGTGCCAGCTATTCCCCAGGTAATCAGCCCCAGCATTTT. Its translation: CASYSPGNQPQHF.